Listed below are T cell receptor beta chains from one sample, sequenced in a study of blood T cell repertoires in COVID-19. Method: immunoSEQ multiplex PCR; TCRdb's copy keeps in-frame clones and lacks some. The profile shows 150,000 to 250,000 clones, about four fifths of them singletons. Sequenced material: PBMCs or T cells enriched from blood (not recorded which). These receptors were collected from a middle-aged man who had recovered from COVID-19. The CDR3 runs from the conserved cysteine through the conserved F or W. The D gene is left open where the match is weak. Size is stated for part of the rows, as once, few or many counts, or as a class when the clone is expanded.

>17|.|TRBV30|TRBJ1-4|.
TGTGCCTGGAGTGGGCAGGGGAGAAACAGTGTGGGGGAAAAACTGTTTTTT
CAWSGQGRNSVGEKLFF
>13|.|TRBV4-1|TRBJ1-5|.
TGCGCCAGCAGCCAAGATGGAGATCAGCCCCAGCATTTT
CASSQDGDQPQHF
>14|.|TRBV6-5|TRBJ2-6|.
TGTGCCAGCCAAGGGAGAGCGGGGGCCAACGTCCTGACTTTC
CASQGRAGANVLTF
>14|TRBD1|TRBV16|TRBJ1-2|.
TGTGCCAGCAGCCAATGGACAGGGGGAGATGGCTACACCTTC
CASSQWTGGDGYTF
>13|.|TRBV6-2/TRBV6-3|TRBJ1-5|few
TGTGCCAGCAGTTACGTAGGGGATCAGCCCCAGCATTTT
CASSYVGDQPQHF
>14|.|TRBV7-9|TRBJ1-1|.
TGTGCCAGCAGCCCACAGGGCCTGAACACTGAAGCTTTCTTT
CASSPQGLNTEAFF
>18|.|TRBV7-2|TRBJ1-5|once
TGTGCCAGCAGCTTAGGGTCCCCAGGTGTCTATAGCAATCAGCCCCAGCATTTT
CASSLGSPGVYSNQPQHF
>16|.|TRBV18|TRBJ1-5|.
TGTGCCAGCTCACCACCGGGTGCTTCGGGGAATCAGCCCCAGCATTTT
CASSPPGASGNQPQHF
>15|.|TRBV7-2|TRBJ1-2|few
TGTGCCAGCAGCTTAGATAGGGGCTTAGTCTATGGCTACACCTTC
CASSLDRGLVYGYTF
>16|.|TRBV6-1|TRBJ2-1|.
TGTGCCAGCAGTGAATGGTTGGACGGGAATACGAATGAGCAGTTCTTC
CASSEWLDGNTNEQFF
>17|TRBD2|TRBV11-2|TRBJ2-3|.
TGTGCCAGCAGCTCCGGGACTAGCGGGGGACCGCGGTATACGCAGTATTTT
CASSSGTSGGPRYTQYF
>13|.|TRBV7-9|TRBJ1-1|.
TGTGCCAGCAGCAGACAACAGGGATATGAAGCTTTCTTT
CASSRQQGYEAFF
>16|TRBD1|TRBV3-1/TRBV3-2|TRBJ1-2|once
TGTGCCAGCAGCCAAGTAAATTTGGACAGGGGCGATGGCTACACCTTC
CASSQVNLDRGDGYTF